A selection of T cell receptor beta chains follows, all from one sample in a study of response to subunit inactivated influenza vaccine. TCRdb analysed the RT-PCR reads with MiXCR anew, one entry per CDR3 protein. The sample lists about 780,000 distinct CDR3 sequences; around 18% were seen once. Sequencing was performed on PBMCs from blood, taken about 5 days after vaccination. The receptors stem from a man over 45 who received an inactivated influenza vaccine. Each CDR3 is given with its conserved first and last residue. D genes are given only for firm matches. Only some rows state a clone size, as once, few, many or a class for expanded clones.

few	TRBV6-5	TRBJ2-1	TRBD2	CASSYGLAGGNNEQFF	TGTGCCAGCAGTTACGGCTTAGCGGGAGGGAACAATGAGCAGTTCTTC
few	TRBV7-2	TRBJ2-5	-	CASSLARTVEETQYF	TGTGCCAGCAGCTTAGCTCGGACAGTCGAAGAGACCCAGTACTTC
few	TRBV3-1	TRBJ2-2	-	CASQNTGELFF	TGTGCCAGCCAGAACACCGGGGAGCTGTTTTTT
few	TRBV12-3/TRBV12-4	TRBJ1-1	-	CASGVTSTNTEAFF	TGTGCCAGCGGAGTGACGTCAACGAACACTGAAGCTTTCTTT
-	TRBV6-1	TRBJ1-5	-	CASSEALRGNQPQHF	TGTGCCAGCAGTGAAGCGCTACGGGGCAATCAGCCCCAGCATTTT
few	TRBV7-9	TRBJ2-1	-	CASNTQRGPTYNEQFF	TGTGCCAGCAATACCCAACGGGGGCCTACCTACAATGAGCAGTTCTTC
many	TRBV10-3	TRBJ2-1	TRBD2	CAISEPLAGGYNEQFF	TGTGCCATCAGCGAACCCCTAGCGGGGGGTTACAATGAGCAGTTCTTC
-	TRBV21-1	TRBJ1-5	-	CASSKGGQADRMYSNQPQHF	TGTGCCAGCAGCAAAGGGGGGCAGGCCGACCGGATGTATAGCAATCAGCCCCAGCATTTT
-	TRBV5-1	TRBJ1-2	TRBD1	CASSLGTGENNYGYTF	TGCGCCAGCAGCTTGGGGACAGGGGAAAATAACTATGGCTACACCTTC
-	TRBV11-2	TRBJ2-3	-	CASRRLDRPILTDTQYF	TGTGCCAGCAGACGCCTGGACAGACCGATCCTCACAGATACGCAGTATTTT
-	TRBV6-2/TRBV6-3	TRBJ1-1	TRBD1	CASSYSRFRGTGVRDTEAFF	TGTGCCAGCAGTTACTCACGTTTTCGAGGGACAGGGGTACGCGACACTGAAGCTTTCTTT
-	TRBV12-3/TRBV12-4	TRBJ1-5	TRBD1	CASTLTGSIRSQPQHF	TGTGCCAGCACCCTGACAGGGAGTATACGAAGTCAGCCCCAGCATTTT
few	TRBV6-2/TRBV6-3	TRBJ2-7	TRBD2	CASSPGGSGRQLFYEQYF	TGTGCCAGCAGTCCAGGGGGAAGCGGGAGGCAACTTTTCTACGAGCAGTACTTC
few	TRBV7-3	TRBJ2-1	TRBD2	CASSMTSGSTEQFF	TGTGCCAGCAGCATGACTAGCGGGAGTACTGAGCAGTTCTTC
-	TRBV4-2	TRBJ2-7	-	CASSQVQGPSEQYF	TGTGCCAGCAGCCAAGTACAGGGACCGAGCGAGCAGTACTTC
-	TRBV6-2/TRBV6-3	TRBJ1-5	TRBD1	CASRSGTGANQPQHF	TGTGCCAGCAGATCCGGGACAGGGGCCAATCAGCCCCAGCATTTT
-	TRBV6-1	TRBJ2-1	-	CASSEWGLNEQFF	TGTGCCAGCAGTGAATGGGGCCTCAATGAGCAGTTCTTC
-	TRBV11-2	TRBJ2-7	-	CASSLNRGGHEQYF	TGTGCCAGCAGCTTAAACAGGGGGGGCCACGAGCAGTACTTC
-	TRBV12-5	TRBJ2-1	-	CASGQPGSEQFF	TGTGCTAGTGGGCAGCCGGGGAGTGAGCAGTTCTTC
few	TRBV10-2	TRBJ2-2	-	CASITGANTGELFF	TGCGCCAGCATAACCGGTGCGAACACCGGGGAGCTGTTTTTT
few	TRBV12-3/TRBV12-4	TRBJ2-3	TRBD2	CASSLLAGWSDTQYF	TGTGCCAGCAGTTTGCTAGCGGGATGGTCAGATACGCAGTATTTT
few	TRBV7-8	TRBJ2-7	-	CASSLFVAVYEQYF	TGTGCCAGCAGCTTATTCGTAGCCGTCTACGAGCAGTACTTC
few	TRBV6-2/TRBV6-3	TRBJ1-5	TRBD1	CASRRKGADQPQHF	TGTGCCAGCAGGAGGAAGGGGGCAGACCAGCCCCAGCATTTT
few	TRBV20-1	TRBJ1-5	-	CSAARGWGESNQPQHF	TGCAGTGCTGCCCGAGGGTGGGGGGAAAGCAATCAGCCCCAGCATTTT
-	TRBV6-6	TRBJ2-3	-	CASAEGSQYF	TGTGCCAGTGCCGAGGGGTCGCAGTATTTT
many	TRBV11-2	TRBJ2-7	TRBD1	CASSLAGQTYEQYF	TGTGCCAGCAGCTTAGCGGGACAGACCTACGAGCAGTACTTC